This is a list of T cell receptor beta chains from one sample in a study of blood T cell repertoires in COVID-19. Assay: immunoSEQ multiplex PCR; the TCRdb copy retains only in-frame clones and omits some. The data hold tens of thousands of clones, with approximately 86% observed a single time. Sequenced sample: peripheral blood. The receptors stem from a man aged 80 or over with active COVID-19. CDR3s include the opening cysteine and the closing phenylalanine or tryptophan. Fields, in order: V gene, CDR3 length, J gene, D gene, clone size, CDR3 protein, CDR3 DNA. The D gene is left open where the match is weak. Clone size is shown for a subset of rows, as once, few, many or a class of expanded clone.

v_call: TRBV5-4; cdr3_length: 14; j_call: TRBJ1-2; d_call: NA; clone_size: NA; cdr3_aa: CASRETGTRYGYTF; cdr3_nt: TGTGCCAGCAGGGAAACCGGGACACGCTATGGCTACACCTTC
v_call: TRBV11-2; cdr3_length: 13; j_call: TRBJ1-1; d_call: NA; clone_size: NA; cdr3_aa: CASSLVQADEAFF; cdr3_nt: TGTGCCAGCAGCTTAGTACAGGCGGATGAAGCTTTCTTT
v_call: TRBV28; cdr3_length: 12; j_call: TRBJ1-2; d_call: NA; clone_size: NA; cdr3_aa: CASSVVSGGYTF; cdr3_nt: TGTGCCAGCAGTGTCGTGAGCGGTGGCTACACCTTC
v_call: TRBV7-2; cdr3_length: 15; j_call: TRBJ1-5; d_call: TRBD1; clone_size: few; cdr3_aa: CASSLRTGFNQPQHF; cdr3_nt: TGTGCCAGCAGCTTGAGGACAGGGTTCAATCAGCCCCAGCATTTT
v_call: TRBV25-1; cdr3_length: 14; j_call: TRBJ2-1; d_call: TRBD1; clone_size: NA; cdr3_aa: CATREPGQVFGQFF; cdr3_nt: TGTGCCACCCGCGAACCGGGACAGGTATTTGGGCAGTTCTTC
v_call: TRBV4-3; cdr3_length: 18; j_call: TRBJ2-3; d_call: TRBD2; clone_size: NA; cdr3_aa: CASSQDSWVAGDGDTQYF; cdr3_nt: TGCGCCAGCAGCCAAGACAGTTGGGTAGCGGGGGATGGGGATACGCAGTATTTT
v_call: TRBV5-4; cdr3_length: 13; j_call: TRBJ2-5; d_call: TRBD1; clone_size: NA; cdr3_aa: CASSPGQGETQYF; cdr3_nt: TGTGCCAGCAGCCCGGGACAGGGGGAGACCCAGTACTTC
v_call: TRBV6-1; cdr3_length: 17; j_call: TRBJ2-2; d_call: NA; clone_size: NA; cdr3_aa: CASSDPRGLRGTGELFF; cdr3_nt: TGTGCCAGCAGTGACCCCAGGGGACTACGTGGCACCGGGGAGCTGTTTTTT
v_call: TRBV5-6; cdr3_length: 16; j_call: TRBJ2-1; d_call: NA; clone_size: NA; cdr3_aa: CACPPGAVSSYNEQFF; cdr3_nt: TGTGCCTGCCCCCCCGGTGCCGTTTCTTCCTACAATGAGCAGTTCTTC
v_call: TRBV6-2/TRBV6-3; cdr3_length: 13; j_call: TRBJ1-5; d_call: NA; clone_size: NA; cdr3_aa: CASSYGGTQPQHF; cdr3_nt: TGTGCCAGCAGTTACGGAGGGACTCAGCCCCAGCATTTT
v_call: TRBV6-5; cdr3_length: 14; j_call: TRBJ1-1; d_call: NA; clone_size: NA; cdr3_aa: CASRVGSDNTEAFF; cdr3_nt: TGTGCCAGCAGAGTAGGCAGCGATAACACTGAAGCTTTCTTT
v_call: TRBV19; cdr3_length: 14; j_call: TRBJ2-7; d_call: NA; clone_size: NA; cdr3_aa: CASSILTGSYEQYF; cdr3_nt: TGTGCCAGTAGTATCCTTACAGGCTCCTACGAGCAGTACTTC
v_call: TRBV7-3; cdr3_length: 15; j_call: TRBJ2-6; d_call: NA; clone_size: NA; cdr3_aa: CASSLPGGGANVLTF; cdr3_nt: TGTGCCAGCAGCTTACCGGGTGGTGGGGCCAACGTCCTGACTTTC
v_call: TRBV28; cdr3_length: 16; j_call: TRBJ1-2; d_call: NA; clone_size: NA; cdr3_aa: CASSLGTQILNYGYTF; cdr3_nt: TGTGCCAGCAGTTTAGGGACACAAATACTTAACTATGGTTACACCTTC
v_call: TRBV21-1; cdr3_length: 15; j_call: TRBJ2-7; d_call: NA; clone_size: NA; cdr3_aa: CASSNSFWRDHEQYF; cdr3_nt: TGTGCCAGCAGCAACTCGTTTTGGAGGGACCACGAGCAGTACTTC
v_call: TRBV7-9; cdr3_length: 16; j_call: TRBJ2-5; d_call: TRBD1; clone_size: many; cdr3_aa: CASSLANRGVQETQYF; cdr3_nt: TGTGCCAGCAGCTTAGCGAACAGGGGAGTACAAGAGACCCAGTACTTC
v_call: TRBV11-2; cdr3_length: 18; j_call: TRBJ2-3; d_call: TRBD2; clone_size: NA; cdr3_aa: CASSSPTRREALPDTQYF; cdr3_nt: TGTGCCAGCAGCTCACCGACCCGACGGGAGGCCCTCCCAGATACGCAGTATTTT
v_call: TRBV6-2/TRBV6-3; cdr3_length: 14; j_call: TRBJ1-1; d_call: NA; clone_size: NA; cdr3_aa: CASSYEGSNTEAFF; cdr3_nt: TGTGCCAGCAGTTACGAGGGAAGCAACACTGAAGCTTTCTTT
v_call: TRBV30; cdr3_length: 14; j_call: TRBJ2-1; d_call: NA; clone_size: NA; cdr3_aa: CAWSLGAAYNEQFF; cdr3_nt: TGTGCCTGGAGTCTGGGGGCGGCGTACAATGAGCAGTTCTTC
v_call: TRBV21-1; cdr3_length: 17; j_call: TRBJ2-1; d_call: NA; clone_size: few; cdr3_aa: CASSKDGRGDYCSDAFF; cdr3_nt: TGTGCCAGCAGCAAAGATGGGAGGGGCGACTACTGTTCCGATGCGTTCTTC
v_call: TRBV6-4; cdr3_length: 14; j_call: TRBJ1-1; d_call: NA; clone_size: NA; cdr3_aa: CASSDTSRGTEAFF; cdr3_nt: TGTGCCAGCAGTGACACCTCTAGGGGCACTGAAGCTTTCTTT
v_call: TRBV18; cdr3_length: 13; j_call: TRBJ2-5; d_call: TRBD1; clone_size: NA; cdr3_aa: CASSPGQKETQYF; cdr3_nt: TGTGCCAGCTCACCGGGACAGAAAGAGACCCAGTACTTC
v_call: TRBV18; cdr3_length: 15; j_call: TRBJ1-1; d_call: NA; clone_size: once; cdr3_aa: CASSLLTGQNTEAFF; cdr3_nt: TGTGCCAGCTCACTACTCACGGGACAGAACACTGAAGCTTTCTTT
v_call: TRBV19; cdr3_length: 17; j_call: TRBJ1-5; d_call: TRBD1; clone_size: NA; cdr3_aa: CASSITPDRASNQPQHF; cdr3_nt: TGTGCCAGTAGTATTACCCCGGACAGGGCTAGCAATCAGCCCCAGCATTTT
v_call: TRBV20-1; cdr3_length: 11; j_call: TRBJ1-1; d_call: NA; clone_size: NA; cdr3_aa: CSVPSNTEAFF; cdr3_nt: TGCAGTGTTCCTTCGAACACTGAAGCTTTCTTT
v_call: TRBV20-1; cdr3_length: 14; j_call: TRBJ2-7; d_call: TRBD1; clone_size: few; cdr3_aa: CSASPWTGGEEQYF; cdr3_nt: TGCAGTGCTAGTCCATGGACAGGGGGTGAGGAGCAGTACTTC
v_call: TRBV7-9; cdr3_length: 14; j_call: TRBJ1-6; d_call: NA; clone_size: NA; cdr3_aa: CASAGEASNSPLHF; cdr3_nt: TGTGCCAGCGCTGGGGAGGCCTCTAATTCACCCCTCCACTTT
v_call: TRBV2; cdr3_length: 13; j_call: TRBJ1-2; d_call: NA; clone_size: NA; cdr3_aa: CASSPGADYGYTF; cdr3_nt: TGTGCCAGCAGTCCAGGGGCGGACTATGGCTACACCTTC
v_call: TRBV3-1/TRBV3-2; cdr3_length: 18; j_call: TRBJ2-7; d_call: TRBD2; clone_size: NA; cdr3_aa: CASSQDLPPGGSSYEQYF; cdr3_nt: TGTGCCAGCAGCCAAGATCTCCCGCCGGGCGGGAGCTCCTACGAGCAGTACTTC
v_call: TRBV5-4; cdr3_length: 16; j_call: TRBJ2-1; d_call: TRBD2; clone_size: NA; cdr3_aa: CASSLEVAGFLNEQFF; cdr3_nt: TGTGCCAGCAGCTTGGAGGTAGCGGGATTCCTCAATGAGCAGTTCTTC
v_call: TRBV19; cdr3_length: 14; j_call: TRBJ1-1; d_call: NA; clone_size: once; cdr3_aa: CASSIIAFDTEAFF; cdr3_nt: TGTGCCAGTAGTATCATAGCCTTCGACACTGAAGCTTTCTTT
v_call: TRBV23-1; cdr3_length: 19; j_call: TRBJ2-4; d_call: NA; clone_size: NA; cdr3_aa: CASSQFVCRGTLAKNIQYF; cdr3_nt: TGCGCCAGCAGTCAATTTGTTTGTCGGGGGACCTTAGCCAAAAACATTCAGTACTTC
v_call: TRBV19; cdr3_length: 17; j_call: TRBJ2-1; d_call: NA; clone_size: NA; cdr3_aa: CASSISWAPTSYNEQFF; cdr3_nt: TGTGCCAGTAGTATCTCGTGGGCACCCACCTCCTACAATGAGCAGTTCTTC